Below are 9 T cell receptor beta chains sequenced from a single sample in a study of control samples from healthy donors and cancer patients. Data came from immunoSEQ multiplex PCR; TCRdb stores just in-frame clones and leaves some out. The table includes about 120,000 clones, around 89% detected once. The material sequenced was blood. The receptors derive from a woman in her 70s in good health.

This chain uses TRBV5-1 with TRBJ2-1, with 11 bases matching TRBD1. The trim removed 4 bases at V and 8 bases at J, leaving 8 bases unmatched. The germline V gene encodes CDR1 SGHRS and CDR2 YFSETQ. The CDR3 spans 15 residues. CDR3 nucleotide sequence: TGCGCCAGCAGCCCCTCGGGACAGGGGGTCTATGAGCAGTTCTTC. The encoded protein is CASSPSGQGVYEQFF.

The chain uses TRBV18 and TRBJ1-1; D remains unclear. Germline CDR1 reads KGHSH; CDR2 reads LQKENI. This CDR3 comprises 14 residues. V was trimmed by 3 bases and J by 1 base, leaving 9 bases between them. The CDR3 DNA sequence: TGTGCCAGCTCACCGGGGTCAGGGAACACTGAAGCTTTCTTT. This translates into CASSPGSGNTEAFF.

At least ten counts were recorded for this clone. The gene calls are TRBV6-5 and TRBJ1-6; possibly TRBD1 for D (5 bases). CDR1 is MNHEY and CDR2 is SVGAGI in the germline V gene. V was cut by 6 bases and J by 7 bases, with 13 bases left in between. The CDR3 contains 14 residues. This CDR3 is CASRGTADNSPLHF. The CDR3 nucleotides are TGTGCCAGCAGGGGGACTGCTGACAATTCACCCCTCCACTTT.

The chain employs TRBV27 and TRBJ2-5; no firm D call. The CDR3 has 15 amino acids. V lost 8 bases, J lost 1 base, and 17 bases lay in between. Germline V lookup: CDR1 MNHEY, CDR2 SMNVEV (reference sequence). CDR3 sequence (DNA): TGTGCCAGCTCAGAGGCCCGGGTAGGCCAAGAGACCCAGTACTTC. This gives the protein CASSEARVGQETQYF.

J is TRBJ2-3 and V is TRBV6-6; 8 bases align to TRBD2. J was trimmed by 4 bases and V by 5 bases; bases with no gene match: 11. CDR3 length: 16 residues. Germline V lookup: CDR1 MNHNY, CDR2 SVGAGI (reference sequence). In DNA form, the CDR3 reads TGTGCCAGCAGTCCCAGGGGTAGCGGGGCCGCAGATACGCAGTATTTT. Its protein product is CASSPRGSGAADTQYF.

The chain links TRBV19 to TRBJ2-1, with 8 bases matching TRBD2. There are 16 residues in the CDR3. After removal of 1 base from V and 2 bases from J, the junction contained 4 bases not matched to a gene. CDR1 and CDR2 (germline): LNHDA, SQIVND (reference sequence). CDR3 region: CASSIAGGTPYNEQFF. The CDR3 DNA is TGTGCCAGTAGTATAGCGGGGGGGACCCCCTACAATGAGCAGTTCTTC.

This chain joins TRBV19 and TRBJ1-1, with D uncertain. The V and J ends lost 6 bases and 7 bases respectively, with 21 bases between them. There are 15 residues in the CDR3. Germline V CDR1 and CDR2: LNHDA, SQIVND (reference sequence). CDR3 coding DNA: TGTGCCAGTAGCACTCCCACCGGGCTCGTAGGTGAAGCTTTCTTT. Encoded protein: CASSTPTGLVGEAFF.

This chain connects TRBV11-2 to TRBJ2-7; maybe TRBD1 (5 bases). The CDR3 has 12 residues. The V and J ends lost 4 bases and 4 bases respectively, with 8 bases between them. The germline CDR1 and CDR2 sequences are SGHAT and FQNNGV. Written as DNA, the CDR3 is TGTGCCAGCAGCTCCCCAGGGTACGAGCAGTACTTC. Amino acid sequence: CASSSPGYEQYF.

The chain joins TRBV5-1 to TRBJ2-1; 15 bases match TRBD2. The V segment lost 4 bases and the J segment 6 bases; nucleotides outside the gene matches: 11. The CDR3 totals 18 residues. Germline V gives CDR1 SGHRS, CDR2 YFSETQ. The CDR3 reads CASSPRPGTSGGSNEQFF. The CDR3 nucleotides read TGCGCCAGCAGCCCCCGCCCCGGGACTAGCGGGGGGTCCAATGAGCAGTTCTTC.